These T cell receptor beta chains were read from a single sample in a study of identifying expanded T cells in peripheral blood. Only in-frame clones appear in the TCRdb table, and some are missing; sequencing was by immunoSEQ multiplex PCR. This sample has 75,000 to 95,000 clones, with 85% found just once. Sequences were obtained from blood. All receptors come from a person aged 18 to 75 in good health. Both conserved end residues are part of each CDR3. D genes are given only for firm matches. Clone size is shown for a subset of rows, as once, few, many or a class of expanded clone.

>TRBV14|NA|TRBJ2-1|NA
CASSPPWRNEQFF
TGTGCCAGCAGCCCCCCTTGGCGGAATGAGCAGTTCTTC
>TRBV6-1|NA|TRBJ1-1|NA
CASGHWNTEAFF
TGTGCCAGCGGGCACTGGAACACTGAAGCTTTCTTT
>TRBV6-5|NA|TRBJ1-1|NA
CASSPLGHPEAFF
TGTGCCAGCAGTCCGTTGGGACACCCTGAAGCTTTCTTT
>TRBV19|NA|TRBJ1-2|NA
CASSPWRNYGYTF
TGTGCCAGTTCCCCCTGGCGGAACTATGGCTACACCTTC
>TRBV7-2|NA|TRBJ1-3|NA
CASSRSSGNTIYF
TGTGCCAGCAGCCGAAGCTCTGGAAACACCATATATTTT
>TRBV28|NA|TRBJ1-2|NA
CASSLDGNYGYTF
TGTGCCAGCAGTTTGGACGGGAACTATGGCTACACCTTC
>TRBV5-4|NA|TRBJ1-2|NA
CASSPTAGGYGYTF
TGTGCCAGCAGCCCGACCGCGGGGGGGTATGGCTACACCTTC
>TRBV25-1|NA|TRBJ1-2|NA
CASIKGANYGYTF
TGTGCCAGCATCAAGGGGGCTAACTATGGCTACACCTTC
>TRBV13|TRBD2|TRBJ2-1|NA
CASYRAGGRYNEQFF
TGTGCCAGCTATCGGGCGGGGGGGCGATACAATGAGCAGTTCTTC
>TRBV2|NA|TRBJ2-7|NA
CASSLYEQYF
TGTGCCAGCAGTCTGTACGAGCAGTACTTC
>TRBV6-1|NA|TRBJ1-2|NA
CAIHGLNRAYGYTF
TGTGCCATCCATGGGCTAAACAGGGCCTATGGCTACACCTTC
>TRBV10-3|NA|TRBJ2-1|NA
CATRTGANNEQFF
TGTGCCACCCGAACGGGGGCGAACAATGAGCAGTTCTTC
>TRBV27|NA|TRBJ2-7|NA
CASRINRDYYEQYF
TGTGCCAGTCGCATCAACAGGGATTACTACGAGCAGTACTTC
>TRBV7-2|NA|TRBJ2-5|NA
CASSPQVGQETQYF
TGTGCCAGCAGCCCCCAAGTTGGCCAAGAGACCCAGTACTTC
>TRBV6-5|NA|TRBJ2-3|NA
CASSDTGSTGDTQYF
TGTGCCAGCAGCGACACAGGGTCCACTGGAGATACGCAGTATTTT
>TRBV19|NA|TRBJ2-2|NA
CASSGLDPATGELFF
TGTGCCAGTAGTGGGTTGGACCCCGCCACCGGGGAGCTGTTTTTT
>TRBV10-2|NA|TRBJ1-2|NA
CASSEPGSANYGYTF
TGCGCCAGCAGTGAGCCCGGATCAGCTAACTATGGCTACACCTTC
>TRBV7-9|NA|TRBJ1-1|many
CASSLGGRGMNTEAFF
TGTGCCAGCAGCTTAGGTGGGCGGGGAATGAACACTGAAGCTTTCTTT
>TRBV5-1|NA|TRBJ1-1|NA
CASSQELLQARNTEAFF
TGCGCCAGCAGCCAGGAACTCTTACAGGCTAGGAACACTGAAGCTTTCTTT
>TRBV5-1|NA|TRBJ2-5|NA
CASSPGISVEETQYF
TGCGCCAGCAGCCCTGGTATCTCGGTCGAAGAGACCCAGTACTTC
>TRBV7-2|TRBD1|TRBJ2-7|NA
CASSLAAGTGTYEQYF
TGTGCCAGCAGCTTAGCCGCCGGGACAGGAACCTACGAGCAGTACTTC
>TRBV4-1|NA|TRBJ2-2|NA
CASSLFQGMSNTGELFF
TGCGCCAGCAGCTTGTTTCAGGGAATGAGTAACACCGGGGAGCTGTTTTTT
>TRBV11-3|TRBD2|TRBJ2-3|once
CASSTRTSGGADRQYF
TGTGCCAGCAGCACCCGGACTAGCGGGGGGGCCGACCGGCAGTATTTT
>TRBV10-3|TRBD1|TRBJ1-2|few
CAISEGQGSYGYTF
TGTGCCATCAGTGAGGGACAGGGATCCTATGGCTACACCTTC
>TRBV6-5|TRBD2|TRBJ2-5|NA
CASNKAGGETQYF
TGTGCCAGCAACAAAGCGGGGGGAGAGACCCAGTACTTC
>TRBV9|NA|TRBJ1-1|NA
CASSVRGGGNTEAFF
TGTGCCAGCAGCGTCCGAGGAGGGGGTAACACTGAAGCTTTCTTT
>TRBV9|NA|TRBJ2-7|medium-sized
CASSGQGAYEQYF
TGTGCCAGCAGCGGGCAGGGAGCCTACGAGCAGTACTTC
>TRBV5-6|NA|TRBJ1-1|once
CASSFWSQVHTEAFF
TGTGCCAGCAGCTTTTGGTCCCAAGTCCACACTGAAGCTTTCTTT
>TRBV5-4|NA|TRBJ1-1|NA
CASSHVSNDPGTEAFF
TGTGCCAGCAGCCACGTGTCAAACGACCCGGGCACTGAAGCTTTCTTT
>TRBV11-2|NA|TRBJ2-7|NA
CASSLGTPQYF
TGTGCCAGCAGCTTAGGGACACCGCAGTACTTC
>TRBV27|NA|TRBJ2-7|NA
CASSLYSTSDEQYF
TGTGCCAGCAGTTTATACTCGACCTCTGACGAGCAGTACTTC
>TRBV7-2|NA|TRBJ1-2|NA
CASSRTEDRVYGYTF
TGTGCCAGCAGCCGCACGGAGGACAGAGTCTATGGCTACACCTTC
>TRBV18|TRBD2|TRBJ2-3|NA
CASSLNKRGGRTDTQYF
TGTGCCAGCTCGCTCAATAAGCGGGGGGGCCGCACAGATACGCAGTATTTT
>TRBV6-5|NA|TRBJ2-1|NA
CASRVRGGRNEQFF
TGTGCCAGCAGGGTGAGGGGGGGTCGAAATGAGCAGTTCTTC
>TRBV18|NA|TRBJ2-2|NA
CASSPRSSNTGELFF
TGTGCCAGCTCACCACGAAGCTCGAACACCGGGGAGCTGTTTTTT
>TRBV7-9|TRBD1|TRBJ1-4|few
CASSLALQGSNEKLFF
TGTGCCAGCAGCTTAGCCTTACAGGGGAGCAATGAAAAACTGTTTTTT
>TRBV11-2|TRBD1|TRBJ2-7|NA
CASSSDRDEQYF
TGTGCCAGCAGCTCAGACAGGGACGAGCAGTACTTC
>TRBV14|NA|TRBJ2-1|once
CASSQEIGSYNEQFF
TGTGCCAGCAGCCAAGAGATAGGTTCCTACAATGAGCAGTTCTTC
>TRBV5-1|NA|TRBJ1-1|once
CASSRVGMGTEAFF
TGCGCCAGCAGCCGAGTGGGGATGGGCACTGAAGCTTTCTTT
>TRBV30|NA|TRBJ1-6|NA
CAWSYPVNSPLHF
TGTGCCTGGAGTTACCCCGTTAATTCACCCCTCCACTTT
>TRBV7-9|NA|TRBJ1-2|few
CASSLDRRGGYTF
TGTGCCAGCAGCTTAGACAGGCGGGGCGGCTACACCTTC
>TRBV14|NA|TRBJ1-6|NA
CASSQQGCSPLHF
TGTGCCAGCAGCCAACAGGGTTGTTCACCCCTCCACTTT
>TRBV7-2|NA|TRBJ2-7|NA
CASSFQQGTYEQYF
TGTGCCAGCAGCTTCCAACAGGGAACCTACGAGCAGTACTTC
>TRBV29-1|TRBD1|TRBJ1-1|NA
CSGVGWTGKGSTEAFF
TGCAGCGGGGTGGGGTGGACAGGGAAAGGGAGCACTGAAGCTTTCTTT
>TRBV5-6|NA|TRBJ2-4|NA
CASSLPEGGGSAKNIQYF
TGTGCCAGCAGCCTCCCGGAGGGCGGGGGCTCTGCCAAAAACATTCAGTACTTC
>TRBV7-2|NA|TRBJ1-1|NA
CASSLASYPATEAFF
TGTGCCAGCAGCTTAGCGTCTTACCCTGCCACTGAAGCTTTCTTT
>TRBV6-6|TRBD2|TRBJ2-1|NA
CASSKAGVSGQFF
TGTGCCAGCAGTAAGGCGGGGGTATCTGGGCAGTTCTTC
>TRBV7-9|NA|TRBJ1-3|NA
CASSLTGSRGNTIYF
TGTGCCAGCAGCTTAACAGGGAGCAGGGGAAACACCATATATTTT
>TRBV6-6|TRBD1|TRBJ1-1|NA
CASRVQGLNTEAFF
TGTGCCAGCAGGGTACAGGGGTTGAACACTGAAGCTTTCTTT
>TRBV7-2|TRBD1|TRBJ2-1|NA
CASSYGQAVVF
TGTGCCAGCAGCTACGGACAGGCCGTGGTCTTC
>TRBV5-4|NA|TRBJ2-1|NA
CASSQPRGDNEQFF
TGTGCCAGCAGCCAGCCCCGGGGAGACAATGAGCAGTTCTTC
>TRBV4-3|TRBD1|TRBJ1-1|medium-sized
CASSQEFGTGANEAFF
TGCGCCAGCAGCCAAGAATTTGGGACAGGGGCGAATGAAGCTTTCTTT
>TRBV7-2|TRBD1|TRBJ2-1|few
CASTRDSLYREQFF
TGTGCCAGCACCCGGGACAGCCTCTACAGGGAGCAGTTCTTC
>TRBV11-2|NA|TRBJ2-1|few
CASSLPGDMGASYNEQFF
TGTGCCAGCAGCTTACCGGGTGATATGGGGGCCTCCTACAATGAGCAGTTCTTC
>TRBV5-4|NA|TRBJ1-1|NA
CASSPGGEGTEAFF
TGTGCCAGCAGCCCCGGGGGTGAGGGCACTGAAGCTTTCTTT
>TRBV10-2|NA|TRBJ1-1|NA
CASSDGRVMAFF
TGCGCCAGCAGTGATGGGAGGGTGATGGCTTTCTTT
>TRBV28|TRBD1|TRBJ2-3|NA
CASSLIDQGADTQYF
TGTGCCAGCAGTTTAATTGATCAGGGGGCAGATACGCAGTATTTT